One TCR beta chain is described in this entry. Generated by immunoSEQ multiplex PCR, the TCRdb table keeps only in-frame clones and is missing some. This table holds tens of thousands of clones, around 83% found once. This specimen comes from a study of OX40 agonist ivuxolimab in advanced cancers. V trimming: 5 bases; J trimming: 3 bases; junction bases outside the gene matches: 6. Germline V lookup: CDR1 SGHTA, CDR2 FQGNSA. The CDR3 has 15 residues. The clonotype originates from an adult with an advanced solid tumor such as melanoma, head and neck, liver or kidney cancer. The chain couples TRBV7-2 to TRBJ2-2, with 7 nucleotides matching TRBD1. Sequencing was performed on CD4+ or CD8+ T cells sorted from blood, taken in a trial of the OX40 agonist ivuxolimab. The CDR3 bases are TGTGCCAGCAGCCCGCAGACAGGGTACACCGGGGAGCTGTTTTTT. Translated, it gives CASSPQTGYTGELFF.